In this sample, the clone carrying this TCR beta chain turned up many times. Relying on iRepertoire HTBI primers and Arm-PCR of CDR3 regions, the team built TCR beta libraries. TCRdb used MiXCR to reprocess the multiplex PCR reads, holding one entry per CDR3 protein. The sample has 600,000 to 650,000 distinct CDR3 sequences, 15% to 20% seen once. This entry belongs to a study of regulatory T cells in long-lasting Graves disease. Study context: New Graves' disease cases had less than 3 months of antithyroid drugs.

Time point specified: newly diagnosed GD, antithyroid drugs for less than 3 months. From RNA extracted from PBMCs, the TCR library was made. J gave up 7 bases and V 2 bases, and 11 bases lay outside the gene matches. CDR1 and CDR2 (germline): MNHEY, SVGEGT. CDR3 length equals 17 residues. These data are also associated with another study on T cells in Graves' hyperthyroidism and ophthalmopathy. That work adds: Graves' hyperthyroidism without ophthalmopathy progression within 18 months was termed stable. Patients aged 18 to 65 had newly diagnosed hyperthyroidism of under 2 months' duration.

V and J are TRBV6-2 or TRBV6-3 and TRBJ1-5; 10 bases are a match to TRBD1. The source is a woman in her 30s with Graves disease. This specimen was peripheral blood mononuclear cells (PBMCs), taken at new diagnosis, from a patient treated with antithyroid drugs. The CDR3 region is CASSYKAGQGGHQPQHF. The CDR3 DNA reads TGTGCCAGCAGTTACAAAGCAGGACAGGGGGGACACCAGCCCCAGCATTTT.